The rows below give T cell receptor beta chains drawn from one sample of a study of blood T cell repertoires in COVID-19. Profiling relied on immunoSEQ multiplex PCR, and the TCRdb table lists in-frame clones only, not all of them. This table holds around 100,000 clones, around 89% found once. The source material was peripheral blood. These receptor sequences come from a woman between 55 and 75 years old with acute or convalescent COVID-19. Both conserved end residues are part of each CDR3. Fields, in order: clone size, D gene, J gene, V gene, CDR3 DNA, CDR3 protein. The D gene is left open where the match is weak. Expanded clones get a size class; other rows say once, few or many, or leave the size out.

>NA|TRBD1|TRBJ1-2|TRBV19
TGTGCCAGTAGTATCCACAGGGGAGGTAACTATGGCTACACCTTC
CASSIHRGGNYGYTF
>NA|TRBD2|TRBJ2-1|TRBV6-5
TGTGCCAGCAGTCGGGACTACCGAGACCACAATGAGCAGTTCTTC
CASSRDYRDHNEQFF
>NA|NA|TRBJ1-4|TRBV6-4
TGTGCCAGCAGGGATCAACTAAATGAAAAACTGTTTTTT
CASRDQLNEKLFF
>NA|TRBD2|TRBJ2-1|TRBV19
TGTGCCAGTAGTATAAGATCGAGCGGGAGAACCTCCTACAATGAGCAGTTCTTC
CASSIRSSGRTSYNEQFF
>NA|TRBD2|TRBJ2-1|TRBV4-2
TGTGCCAGCAGCCAAGATGGACTAGCGGTTTCCTACAATGAGCAGTTCTTC
CASSQDGLAVSYNEQFF
>NA|NA|TRBJ1-1|TRBV7-9
TGTGCCAGCAGCCCTAAAGACAGTTGGAACACTGAAGCTTTCTTT
CASSPKDSWNTEAFF
>NA|NA|TRBJ2-1|TRBV12-3/TRBV12-4
TGTGCCAGCAGTCCCGGTTACTACAATGAGCAGTTCTTC
CASSPGYYNEQFF
>NA|TRBD1|TRBJ1-3|TRBV7-9
TGTGCCAGCAGCCGACTGACAGGGATCGGAAACACCATATATTTT
CASSRLTGIGNTIYF
>NA|NA|TRBJ1-5|TRBV6-5
TGTGCCAGCCGCGGGGTGGGGAGCAATCAGCCCCAGCATTTT
CASRGVGSNQPQHF
>NA|TRBD2|TRBJ2-3|TRBV18
TGTGCCAGCTCACCGGTAGCGGGTTCTAGCACAGATACGCAGTATTTT
CASSPVAGSSTDTQYF
>NA|NA|TRBJ1-2|TRBV3-1/TRBV3-2
TGTGCCAGCAGCTGGGGGCGTGGCTACACCTTC
CASSWGRGYTF
>NA|NA|TRBJ1-1|TRBV28
TGTGCCAGCAGTGGAGGAAAAGCTTTCTTT
CASSGGKAFF
>NA|TRBD1|TRBJ1-6|TRBV5-3
TGTGCCAGAAGCTTGGCCGGGACAGTGCGTAGGGCCCTCCACTTT
CARSLAGTVRRALHF
>NA|NA|TRBJ1-2|TRBV2
TGTGCCAGCAGTTCCGACAGCCCCTATGGCTACACCTTC
CASSSDSPYGYTF
>NA|TRBD2|TRBJ2-1|TRBV9
TGTGCCAGCAGCGTAGGACTAGCGGCTTACAATGAGCAGTTCTTC
CASSVGLAAYNEQFF
>NA|NA|TRBJ1-6|TRBV19
TGTGCCAGTAGTCCCTCTGGCAGGGTCCAATATAATTCACCCCTCCACTTT
CASSPSGRVQYNSPLHF
>NA|NA|TRBJ1-1|TRBV14
TGTGCCAGCAGCCACCCAGGGTACCCTCAGAACACTGAAGCTTTCTTT
CASSHPGYPQNTEAFF
>NA|NA|TRBJ2-5|TRBV18
TGTGCCAGCTCACCAATTGGTAGCGGAGGGGAGACCCAGTACTTC
CASSPIGSGGETQYF
>NA|NA|TRBJ2-1|TRBV6-5
TGTGCCAGCAATGGACAGAGCTCCTACAATGAGCAGTTCTTC
CASNGQSSYNEQFF
>NA|NA|TRBJ2-5|TRBV12-3/TRBV12-4
TGTGCCAGCAGCAGCTTATCTAGGGAGACCCAGTACTTC
CASSSLSRETQYF
>NA|NA|TRBJ2-5|TRBV6-6
TGTGCCAGCAGTTACGCCCGGGAGACCCAGTACTTC
CASSYARETQYF
>NA|NA|TRBJ1-5|TRBV6-2/TRBV6-3
TGTGCCAGCAGTTACTCGAGAGGGATCGGTCAGCCCCAGCATTTT
CASSYSRGIGQPQHF
>NA|NA|TRBJ1-2|TRBV7-2
TGTGCCAGCAGCCCCGGTCGGGCGGACTTTAGGCACTATGGCTACACCTTC
CASSPGRADFRHYGYTF
>NA|NA|TRBJ2-2|TRBV25-1
TGTGCCAGCAGTGAATTAGCAGGGGAGCTGTTTTTT
CASSELAGELFF
>once|NA|TRBJ1-1|TRBV10-3
TGTGCCATCAGTGAGACAGGGTTCACTGAAGCTTTCTTT
CAISETGFTEAFF
>NA|NA|TRBJ2-5|TRBV10-3
TGTGCCATCAGTGAGTCCCAGGGACTCCAAGAGACCCAGTACTTC
CAISESQGLQETQYF
>NA|NA|TRBJ1-3|TRBV9
TGTGCCAGCGGAACAGGGTCCGAAAACACCATATATTTT
CASGTGSENTIYF
>NA|NA|TRBJ1-4|TRBV3-1/TRBV3-2
TGTGCCAGCAGCCAAGATGGCGGTCATCATTCTGAAAAACTGTTTTTT
CASSQDGGHHSEKLFF
>NA|TRBD2|TRBJ2-2|TRBV19
TGTGCCAGTAACTCAGCGGGAGGGACCGGGGAGCTGTTTTTT
CASNSAGGTGELFF
>NA|TRBD1|TRBJ1-2|TRBV30
TGTGCCTGGAGTGGTATTAAGCGGACAGGGTACACCTATGGCTACACCTTC
CAWSGIKRTGYTYGYTF
>NA|NA|TRBJ1-5|TRBV10-3
TGTGCCATCAGTGAAGGGGACTGGAAAGCCCAGCATTTT
CAISEGDWKAQHF
>NA|TRBD1|TRBJ1-2|TRBV2
TGTGCCGCGGGGACAGGGGGCCTTAACTATGGCTACACCTTC
CAAGTGGLNYGYTF
>NA|TRBD2|TRBJ2-1|TRBV3-1/TRBV3-2
TGTGCCAGCAGCCAAGAGGGACTAGCGCCTTACAATGAGCAGTTCTTC
CASSQEGLAPYNEQFF
>NA|TRBD2|TRBJ2-3|TRBV5-1
TGCGCCAGCAGCGGAGGGACTAGCGGGAGTACAGATACGCAGTATTTT
CASSGGTSGSTDTQYF
>NA|NA|TRBJ1-2|TRBV28
TGTGCCAGCAGTTTATCAGGGCCCAGCTATGGCTACACCTTC
CASSLSGPSYGYTF
>once|NA|TRBJ1-2|TRBV6-1
TGTGCCAGCAGTGAAGCTTCGGGACAATCCTCAGGCTACACCTTC
CASSEASGQSSGYTF
>NA|NA|TRBJ1-3|TRBV5-4
TGTGCCAGCAGTAACAACAGGAGAAACACCATATATTTT
CASSNNRRNTIYF
>NA|TRBD1|TRBJ2-2|TRBV18
TGTGCCAGCTCACGAATCTCGGACAGGGAAACCGGGGAGCTGTTTTTT
CASSRISDRETGELFF
>NA|NA|TRBJ2-7|TRBV28
TGTGCCAGCCTACAGGGTACCACGGACTACGAGCAGTACTTC
CASLQGTTDYEQYF
>few|TRBD1|TRBJ1-6|TRBV19
TGTGCCAGTAGTATCCGACAGGGGAATTCACCCCTCCACTTT
CASSIRQGNSPLHF
>NA|TRBD1|TRBJ2-2|TRBV6-5
TGTGCCGCGGGGACAGGGAGTACCGGGGAGCTGTTTTTT
CAAGTGSTGELFF
>NA|NA|TRBJ1-5|TRBV23-1
TGCGCCAGCAGCCCCCAACGCCGCGCGGGCAATCAGCCCCAGCATTTT
CASSPQRRAGNQPQHF